The clone carrying this TCR beta chain has a single count. The table came from immunoSEQ multiplex PCR; TCRdb's copy has only in-frame clones and leaves some out. The sample yields tens of thousands of clones, around 90% seen once. These data belong to a study of blood T cell repertoires in COVID-19. Overall study context: Sample material is recorded as cDNA or gDNA derived from T cells, B-cell-depleted T cells, or PBMCs.

The receptor comes from a man between 50 and 59 years old with acute or convalescent COVID-19. Sequencing input: peripheral blood.

CDR3 region: CASSMRGGAEQFF. The DNA for the CDR3 is TGTGCCAGTAGTATGAGAGGAGGGGCTGAGCAGTTCTTC. The rearrangement joins TRBV19 to TRBJ2-1; D perhaps matches TRBD2 (6 bases). This CDR3 has 13 amino acids. V gave up 3 bases and J gave up 9 bases, with 12 bases separating them. Germline V CDR1 and CDR2: LNHDA, SQIVND (reference sequence).